This passage covers 18 T cell receptor beta chains from one sample sequenced in a study of blood T cell repertoires in COVID-19. Profiled with immunoSEQ multiplex PCR; TCRdb holds only in-frame clones, not every one. The table lists roughly 500,000 clones, approximately 90% of them singletons. Sequencing was performed on PBMCs or T cells enriched from blood (not recorded which). The receptors stem from a woman aged 55-69 years who had recovered from COVID-19.

This chain uses TRBV19 with TRBJ2-2; D perhaps matches TRBD1 (5 bases). CDR1 LNHDA and CDR2 SQIVND come from the germline V gene (reference sequence). V gave up 3 bases and J gave up 3 bases, with 8 bases separating them. The CDR3 contains 14 residues. The CDR3 region has the DNA TGTGCCAGTAGTATCGACAGATACACCGGGGAGCTGTTTTTT. Protein product: CASSIDRYTGELFF.

The rearrangement joins TRBV6-2 or TRBV6-3 to TRBJ2-2; 7 positions match TRBD1. CDR1 MNHEY and CDR2 SVGEGT come from the germline V gene. This CDR3 region has 15 residues. V was pared by 5 bases and J by 5 bases, with 8 bases of the junction left unmatched. As DNA, the CDR3 is TGTGCCAGCAGTCCGGACAGGCTCTTTACCGGGGAGCTGTTTTTT. Its translation: CASSPDRLFTGELFF.

The genes are TRBV4-1 and TRBJ1-1; D might be TRBD1 (6 bases). CDR3 length: 16 amino acids. The germline V gene has CDR1 MGHRA and CDR2 YSYEKL. V lost 1 base to trimming and J lost 0 bases, with 12 bases between them. The CDR3 bases are TGCGCCAGCAGCCAAGTGGGGGCAGGGATGAACACTGAAGCTTTCTTT. Protein sequence: CASSQVGAGMNTEAFF.

The genes are TRBV10-3 and TRBJ1-6, with D possibly being TRBD1 (6 bases). Trimming removed 5 bases from V and 5 bases from J, with 16 bases in between. Germline CDR1 ENHRY, CDR2 SYGVKD. The CDR3 loop spans 16 amino acids. The chain's CDR3 is CAISLGQPLDNSPLHF. CDR3 DNA: TGTGCCATCAGTCTAGGACAGCCCCTCGATAATTCACCCCTCCACTTT.

The chain is built from TRBV7-6 and TRBJ2-1; 7 bases map to TRBD2. This CDR3 has 15 amino acids. Germline V gene lookup returns CDR1 SGHVS and CDR2 FNYEAQ. The V segment lost 4 bases and the J segment 5 bases; nucleotides outside the gene matches: 8. The CDR3 spells CASSSSGTPNNEQFF. CDR3 nucleotide sequence: TGTGCCAGCAGCTCGAGCGGGACGCCTAACAATGAGCAGTTCTTC.

CDR3 loop: CASSIRQANTGELFF. The CDR3 DNA follows: TGTGCCAGTAGTATAAGGCAGGCGAACACCGGGGAGCTGTTTTTT. V usage is TRBV19 and J usage is TRBJ2-2; D is unresolved. This CDR3 contains 15 residues. The germline V and J ends were trimmed by 2 bases and 0 bases, with 7 bases remaining between them. CDR1 is LNHDA, CDR2 SQIVND, per germline (reference sequence).

The rearrangement links TRBV27 to TRBJ1-5; D perhaps matches TRBD1 (5 bases). V shed 5 bases and J shed 0 bases, with 11 bases lying between them. The CDR3 spans 15 residues. Germline V lookup: CDR1 MNHEY, CDR2 SMNVEV (reference sequence). CDR3 region: CASSTGSYSNQPQHF. CDR3 nucleotides: TGTGCCAGCAGTACAGGTTCTTATAGCAATCAGCCCCAGCATTTT.

The CDR3 region has the DNA TGTGCCAGCAGCCAGGAGGGGACCGCCAACTATGGCTACACCTTC. Its translation is CASSQEGTANYGYTF. The chain carries TRBV7-2 and TRBJ1-2; maybe TRBD1 (5 bases). The CDR3 has 15 residues. V was pared by 5 bases and J by 2 bases, with 15 bases between. Per the germline V gene, CDR1 is SGHTA and CDR2 is FQGNSA.

The count of this clone is one. The rearrangement joins TRBV3-1 (or the pseudogene TRBV3-2) to TRBJ2-3, with 8 bases matching TRBD2. In germline, CDR1 is LGHDT, CDR2 YNNKEL (reference sequence). The ends lost 6 bases at V and 3 bases at J; junction bases unmatched: 5. This CDR3 has 14 amino acids. CDR3 DNA: TGTGCCAGCAGACCGGGGGGGCGAACAGATACGCAGTATTTT. Residues: CASRPGGRTDTQYF.

The CDR3 DNA sequence: TGTGCCAGCAGCCAAGAGGGGGGTTACTCCTACGAGCAGTACTTC. Translation gives CASSQEGGYSYEQYF. The chain couples TRBV3-1 (or the pseudogene TRBV3-2) to TRBJ2-7, with D possibly TRBD2 on 6 matching bases. There are 15 residues in the CDR3. The V gene's germline CDR1 is LGHDT and CDR2 YNNKEL (reference sequence). Trimming removed 0 bases at V and 0 bases at J, with 9 bases between.

This clone has a single count. The J gene is TRBJ2-5, the V gene TRBV10-2, with D possibly matching TRBD1 (6 bases). CDR1 is WSHSY, CDR2 SAAADI, per germline. There are 12 residues in the CDR3. The V end lost 6 bases, the J end lost 5 bases, and 10 bases lay between the germline ends. The CDR3 is CASRTGKETQYF. The CDR3 DNA reads as TGCGCCAGCAGAACAGGGAAGGAGACCCAGTACTTC.

A remark on this clone: This CDR3 is also generated by other DNA sequences in the sample. The chain combines TRBV5-1 with TRBJ1-5, with a possible D match to TRBD1 (6 bases). Trimming took off 7 bases at V and 3 bases at J, with 14 bases between the two ends. The CDR3 runs 14 residues. In germline, CDR1 is SGHRS, CDR2 YFSETQ. The CDR3 DNA sequence: TGCGCCAGCTCTTCGGGGGGCGACAATCAGCCCCAGCATTTT. Encoded protein: CASSSGGDNQPQHF.

The chain combines TRBV14 with TRBJ2-4; 11 positions agree with TRBD1. The CDR3 runs 17 residues. Per germline, CDR1 SGHDN and CDR2 FVKESK. The junction had 7 bases not matched to a gene; V was cut back by 4 bases and J by 2 bases. CDR3 amino acids: CASSPTRTGGTKNIQYF. For the CDR3, the DNA is TGTGCCAGCAGCCCCACTCGGACAGGGGGCACCAAAAACATTCAGTACTTC.

This chain connects TRBV3-1 (or the pseudogene TRBV3-2) to TRBJ2-7; D is uncertain. Per germline, CDR1 LGHDT and CDR2 YNNKEL (reference sequence). V gave up 1 base and J gave up 3 bases, with 10 bases separating them. The CDR3 spans 14 residues. The CDR3 sequence: CASSQGISFYEQYF. In DNA form, the CDR3 reads TGTGCCAGCAGCCAAGGAATCAGTTTCTACGAGCAGTACTTC.

CDR3 DNA sequence: TGTGCCAGCAGCTCGACAGGAGGACGAGGGGACACCATATATTTT. Amino acid sequence: CASSSTGGRGDTIYF. The V and J genes are TRBV7-9 and TRBJ1-3; tentative D call: TRBD1 (6 bases). The germline V and J ends were trimmed by 4 bases and 8 bases, with 18 bases remaining between them. Germline V gene lookup returns CDR1 SEHNR and CDR2 FQNEAQ (reference sequence). CDR3 length: 15 amino acids.

The J gene is TRBJ1-2, the V gene TRBV10-3, with TRBD1 matching over 7 bases. Unmatched junction bases numbered 3, after V lost 5 bases and J lost 0 bases. The CDR3 is 14 amino acids. Germline assignment: CDR1 ENHRY and CDR2 SYGVKD. This CDR3 is CAISKTGTNYGYTF. The CDR3 region has the DNA TGTGCCATCAGTAAGACAGGGACTAACTATGGCTACACCTTC.

The chain has TRBV6-5 and TRBJ1-2; D not resolved. CDR1 is MNHEY, CDR2 SVGAGI, per germline. CDR3 size: 14 residues. Trimming cost V 2 bases and J 2 bases, with 9 bases left between them. In DNA, the CDR3 is TGTGCCAGCAGTTACCTTAGTCGGAACTATGGCTACACCTTC. Translation: CASSYLSRNYGYTF.

The gene calls are TRBV6-1 and TRBJ2-7, with D unresolved. This CDR3 comprises 14 residues. V lost 2 bases to trimming and J lost 6 bases, with 14 bases between them. Germline values: CDR1 MNHNS, CDR2 SASEGT. CDR3 sequence reads: CASSESRLSGEQYV. The CDR3 nucleotides are TGTGCCAGCAGTGAATCCAGGTTGAGTGGCGAGCAGTACGTC.